A single sample gave rise to the 2 T cell receptor beta chains below, sequenced in a study of Graves' ophthalmopathy and Graves' hyperthyroidism. Transcripts of RNA were the source for amplifying TCR beta CDR3 regions. Amplification began with first-round RT-PCR using HTBI primers, then second-round multiplex PCR was performed. TCRdb analysed the multiplex PCR reads with MiXCR anew, one entry per CDR3 protein. The sample consists of under 800,000 distinct CDR3 sequences, about 24% of them appearing once. The source material was peripheral blood. All receptors derive from a woman aged 18-29 years with stable Graves' hyperthyroidism. Some clones in this sample may be carry-over from other donors' samples.

The V gene is TRBV11-2, the J gene TRBJ1-6; D gene unclear. V dropped 7 bases and J dropped 7 bases, with 11 bases sitting between them. The CDR3 has 13 residues. CDR1 is SGHAT, CDR2 FQNNGV, per germline. CDR3 loop: CASNVGTNSPLHF. DNA for the CDR3: TGTGCCAGCAACGTCGGAACCAATTCACCCCTCCACTTT.

This clonotype was counted many times. The chain recombines TRBV6-5 with TRBJ2-7, with 9 bases fitting TRBD1. CDR1 MNHEY and CDR2 SVGAGI come from the germline V gene. Trimming removed 4 bases from V and 5 bases from J; junction bases left unmatched: 3. The CDR3 loop spans 13 amino acids. DNA of the CDR3: TGTGCCAGCAGTTTCGACAGGGGGGACGAGCAGTACTTC. It translates to CASSFDRGDEQYF.